The TCR beta chain described here comes from a study of blood T cell repertoires in COVID-19. Overall study context: Nucleic acid was either cDNA or gDNA, and it came from T cells, B-cell-depleted T cells, or PBMCs.

The protocol was immunoSEQ multiplex PCR, while the TCRdb copy is restricted to in-frame clones and leaves out a portion. Of 200,000 to 300,000 clones detected, more than 70% appear once; the ten largest clones hold roughly 1.2%. The V gene lost 7 bases and the J gene lost 5 bases, with 8 bases spanning the gap. Germline V gene data show CDR1 as MDHEN and CDR2 as SYDVKM. The CDR3 contains 11 residues. This TCR derives from a woman in her thirties or forties with acute COVID-19. Sequenced input: PBMCs or T cells enriched from blood (not recorded which). The rearrangement joins TRBV28 to TRBJ1-1; D remains unclear. This CDR3 reads CASTVWTEAFF. CDR3 bases: TGTGCCAGCACGGTTTGGACTGAAGCTTTCTTT.